This T cell receptor (beta chain) was captured in a study of regulatory T cells in long-lasting Graves disease. Arm-PCR of CDR3 regions and iRepertoire HTBI primers were the basis on which TCR beta libraries were built. TCRdb reprocessed the multiplex PCR reads via MiXCR and lists one record per CDR3 protein. Here the sample spans about 210,000 distinct CDR3 sequences, roughly 18% being singletons. This clonotype was detected many times. CDR1 and CDR2 from the germline V gene are MDHEN and SYDVKM. The CDR3 is 13 amino acids. The V end lost 3 bases, the J end lost 6 bases, and 9 bases lay between the germline ends. Time point reported: newly diagnosed GD, antithyroid drugs for less than 3 months. Researchers made the TCR library from RNA that was extracted from PBMCs. In addition, the sample was reused for a study of T cells in Graves' hyperthyroidism and ophthalmopathy.

The input for sequencing was peripheral blood mononuclear cells (PBMCs), taken at new diagnosis, from a patient treated with antithyroid drugs. The chain combines TRBV28 with TRBJ1-5, with D uncertain. The receptor comes from a woman aged 30 to 39 with Graves disease. This CDR3 reads CASSFPGFQPQHF. The CDR3 bases are TGTGCCAGCAGTTTTCCAGGTTTTCAGCCCCAGCATTTT. The full variable domain, with the rest looked up from reference TRBV28 and TRBJ1-5, is DVKVTQSSRYLVKRTGEKVFLECVQDMDHENMFWYRQDPGLGLRLIYFSYDVKMKEKGDIPEGYSVSREKKERFSLILESASTNQTSMYLCASSFPGFQPQHFGDGTRLSIL.